Listed here is a single T cell receptor beta chain. This entry comes from a study of blood T cell repertoires in COVID-19. The data were produced by immunoSEQ multiplex PCR, yet TCRdb's version contains in-frame clones alone and is incomplete. The sample consists of just under 350,000 clones, around 86% of them appearing once. CDR1 and CDR2 from the germline V gene are LNHNV and YYDKDF (reference sequence). The CDR3 contains 16 residues. The V and J ends lost 2 bases and 2 bases, in that order; junction bases with no gene match: 3. Sequencing input: peripheral blood. This clonotype was obtained from a woman aged 45-65 years with COVID-19, enrolled during active disease. This chain uses TRBV15 with TRBJ2-3, with 11 bases lining up with TRBD2. The CDR3 DNA reads TGTGCCACCAGCAGACGACTAGCGGGGACCACAGATACGCAGTATTTT. This gives the protein CATSRRLAGTTDTQYF.